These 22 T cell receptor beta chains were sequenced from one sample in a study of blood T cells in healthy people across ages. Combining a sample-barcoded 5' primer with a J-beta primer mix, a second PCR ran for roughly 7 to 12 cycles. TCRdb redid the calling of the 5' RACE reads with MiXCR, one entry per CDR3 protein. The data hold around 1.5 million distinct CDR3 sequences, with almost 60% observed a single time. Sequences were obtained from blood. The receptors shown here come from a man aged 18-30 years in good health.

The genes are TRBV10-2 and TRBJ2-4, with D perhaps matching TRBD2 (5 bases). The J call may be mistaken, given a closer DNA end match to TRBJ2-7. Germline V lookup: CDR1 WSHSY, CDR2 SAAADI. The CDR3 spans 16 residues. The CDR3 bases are TGCGCCAGCACTGGTTCGAGCGGAACCCAACCTTACGAGCAGTACTTC. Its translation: CASTGSSGTQPYEQYF.

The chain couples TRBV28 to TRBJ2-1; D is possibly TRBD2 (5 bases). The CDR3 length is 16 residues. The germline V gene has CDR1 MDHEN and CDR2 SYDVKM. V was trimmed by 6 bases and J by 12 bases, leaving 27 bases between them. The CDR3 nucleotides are TGTGCCAGCAGATTCACCCGGGATTATTATGGGTTGGGGCAGTTCTTC. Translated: CASRFTRDYYGLGQFF. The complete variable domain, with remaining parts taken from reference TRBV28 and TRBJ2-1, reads DVKVTQSSRYLVKRTGEKVFLECVQDMDHENMFWYRQDPGLGLRLIYFSYDVKMKEKGDIPEGYSVSREKKERFSLILESASTNQTSMYLCASRFTRDYYGLGQFFGPGTRLTVL.

For the CDR3, the DNA is TGTGCCAGCTCACCCAGACAGGGGAACTCCTACGAGCAGTACTTC. Its translation is CASSPRQGNSYEQYF. The chain is built from TRBV18 and TRBJ2-4; 8 nucleotides line up with TRBD1. The DNA matches TRBJ2-7 better at its end, which makes the J call doubtful. The CDR3 has 15 residues. CDR1 and CDR2 from the germline V gene are KGHSH and LQKENI.

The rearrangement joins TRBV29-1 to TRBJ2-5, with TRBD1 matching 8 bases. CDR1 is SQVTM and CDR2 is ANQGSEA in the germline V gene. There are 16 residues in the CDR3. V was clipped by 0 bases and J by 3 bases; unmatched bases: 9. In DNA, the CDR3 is TGCAGCGTTGAAGACCGGTCCGGGACAGGAAAAGAGACCCAGTACTTC. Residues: CSVEDRSGTGKETQYF.

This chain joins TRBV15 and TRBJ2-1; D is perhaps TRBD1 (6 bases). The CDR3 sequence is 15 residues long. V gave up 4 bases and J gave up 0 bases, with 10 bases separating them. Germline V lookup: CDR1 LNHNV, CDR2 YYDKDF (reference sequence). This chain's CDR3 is CATSNREHSYNEQFF. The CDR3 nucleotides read TGTGCCACCAGCAACAGGGAACACTCCTACAATGAGCAGTTCTTC.

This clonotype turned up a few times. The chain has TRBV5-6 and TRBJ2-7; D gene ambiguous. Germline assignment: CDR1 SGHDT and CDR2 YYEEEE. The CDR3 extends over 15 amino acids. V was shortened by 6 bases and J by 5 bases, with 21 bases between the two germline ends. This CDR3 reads CASTAVSESIHEQYF. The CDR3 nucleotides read TGTGCCAGCACAGCTGTGAGCGAAAGTATCCACGAGCAGTACTTC.

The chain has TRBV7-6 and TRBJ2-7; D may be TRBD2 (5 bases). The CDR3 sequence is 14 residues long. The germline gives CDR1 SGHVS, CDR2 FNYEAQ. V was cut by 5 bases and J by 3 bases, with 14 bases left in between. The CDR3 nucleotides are TGTGCCAGCAGCCCGAATGTTGGGAGCTACGAGCAGTACTTC. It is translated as CASSPNVGSYEQYF. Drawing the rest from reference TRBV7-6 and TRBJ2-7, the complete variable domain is GAGVSQSPRYKVTKRGQDVALRCDPISGHVSLYWYRQALGQGPEFLTYFNYEAQQDKSGLPNDRFSAERPEGSISTLTIQRTEQRDSAMYRCASSPNVGSYEQYFGPGTRLTVT.

The CDR3 DNA reads TGTGCCAGCAGTTCGGGACAGAAACAGCCCCAGCATTTT. This sequence encodes CASSSGQKQPQHF. The rearrangement uses TRBV6-2 or TRBV6-3 and TRBJ1-5; 7 bases agree with TRBD1. There are 13 residues in the CDR3. The germline V gene encodes CDR1 MNHEY and CDR2 SVGEGT. Trimming took 4 bases from V and 7 from J; bases not matched to a gene: 4.

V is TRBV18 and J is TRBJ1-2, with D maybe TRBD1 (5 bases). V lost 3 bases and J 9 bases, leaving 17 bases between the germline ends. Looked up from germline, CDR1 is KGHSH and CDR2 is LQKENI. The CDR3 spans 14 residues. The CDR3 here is CASSPWRQHGRYTF. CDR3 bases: TGTGCCAGCTCACCCTGGAGACAGCACGGGCGCTACACCTTC.

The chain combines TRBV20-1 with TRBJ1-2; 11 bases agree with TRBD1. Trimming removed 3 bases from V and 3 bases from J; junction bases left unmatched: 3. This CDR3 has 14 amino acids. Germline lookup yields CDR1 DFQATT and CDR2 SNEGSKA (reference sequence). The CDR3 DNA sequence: TGCAGTGCTAGGACGGGACAGGGGGACTATGGCTACACCTTC. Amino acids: CSARTGQGDYGYTF.

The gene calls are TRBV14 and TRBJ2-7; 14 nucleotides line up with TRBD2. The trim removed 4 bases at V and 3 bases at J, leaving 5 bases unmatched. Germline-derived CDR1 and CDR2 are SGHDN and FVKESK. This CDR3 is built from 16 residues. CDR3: CASSLGTSGRFYEQYF. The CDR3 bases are TGTGCCAGCAGCCTTGGGACTAGCGGGAGATTCTACGAGCAGTACTTC.

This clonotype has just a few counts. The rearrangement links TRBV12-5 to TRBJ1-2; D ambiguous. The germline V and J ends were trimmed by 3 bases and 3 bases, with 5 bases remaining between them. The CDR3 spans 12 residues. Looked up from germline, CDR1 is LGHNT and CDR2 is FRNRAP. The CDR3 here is CASGFKDYGYTF. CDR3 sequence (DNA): TGTGCTAGTGGTTTTAAGGACTATGGCTACACCTTC.

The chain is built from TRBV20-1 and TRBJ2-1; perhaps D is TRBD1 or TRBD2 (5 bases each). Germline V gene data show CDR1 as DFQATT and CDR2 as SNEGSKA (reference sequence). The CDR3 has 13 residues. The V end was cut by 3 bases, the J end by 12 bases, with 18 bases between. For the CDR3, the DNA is TGCAGTGCTAGTACTGGGGACCGAATGTGGCAGTTCTTC. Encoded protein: CSASTGDRMWQFF.

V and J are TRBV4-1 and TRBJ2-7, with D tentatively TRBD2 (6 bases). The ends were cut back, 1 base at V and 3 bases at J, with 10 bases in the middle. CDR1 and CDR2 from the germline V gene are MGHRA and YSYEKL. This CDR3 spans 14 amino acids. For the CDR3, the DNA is TGCGCCAGCAGCCAAGGAGGAGCGGGCTACGAGCAGTACTTC. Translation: CASSQGGAGYEQYF.

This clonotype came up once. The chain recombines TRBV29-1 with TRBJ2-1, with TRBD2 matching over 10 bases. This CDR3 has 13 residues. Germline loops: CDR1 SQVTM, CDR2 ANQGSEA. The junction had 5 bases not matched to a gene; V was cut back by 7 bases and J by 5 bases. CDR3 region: CSASAGGDNEQFF. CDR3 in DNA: TGCAGCGCATCAGCGGGGGGGGACAATGAGCAGTTCTTC.

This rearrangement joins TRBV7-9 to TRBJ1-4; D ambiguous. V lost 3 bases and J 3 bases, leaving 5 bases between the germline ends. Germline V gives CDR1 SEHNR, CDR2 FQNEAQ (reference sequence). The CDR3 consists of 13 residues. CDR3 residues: CASSFYSNEKLFF. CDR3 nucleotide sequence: TGTGCCAGCAGCTTCTATTCTAATGAAAAACTGTTTTTT.

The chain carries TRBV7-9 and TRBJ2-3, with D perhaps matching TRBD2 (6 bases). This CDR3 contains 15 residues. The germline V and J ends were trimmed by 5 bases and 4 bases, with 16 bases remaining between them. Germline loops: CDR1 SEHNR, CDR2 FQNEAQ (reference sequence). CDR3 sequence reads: CASSHDISSADTQYF. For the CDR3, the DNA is TGTGCCAGCAGCCACGACATTTCTAGCGCAGATACGCAGTATTTT. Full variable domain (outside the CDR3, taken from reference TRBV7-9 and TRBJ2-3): DTGVSQNPRHKITKRGQNVTFRCDPISEHNRLYWYRQTLGQGPEFLTYFQNEAQLEKSRLLSDRFSAERPKGSFSTLEIQRTEQGDSAMYLCASSHDISSADTQYFGPGTRLTVL.

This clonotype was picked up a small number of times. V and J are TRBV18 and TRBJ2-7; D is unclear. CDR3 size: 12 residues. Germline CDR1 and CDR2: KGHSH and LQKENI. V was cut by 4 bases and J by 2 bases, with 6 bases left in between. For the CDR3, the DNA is TGTGCCAGCTCACGGTCGACCTACGAGCAGTACTTC. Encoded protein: CASSRSTYEQYF.

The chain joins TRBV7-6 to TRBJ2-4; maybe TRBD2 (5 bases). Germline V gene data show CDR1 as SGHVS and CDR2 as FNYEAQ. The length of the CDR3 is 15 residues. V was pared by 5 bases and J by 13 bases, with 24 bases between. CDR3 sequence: CASSPTPRRTLEQYF. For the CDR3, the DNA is TGTGCCAGCAGCCCTACCCCTAGGCGGACTTTAGAGCAGTACTTC.

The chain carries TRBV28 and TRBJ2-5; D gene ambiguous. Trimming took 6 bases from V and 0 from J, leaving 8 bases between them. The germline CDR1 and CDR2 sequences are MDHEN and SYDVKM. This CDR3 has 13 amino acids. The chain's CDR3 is CASRITHQETQYF. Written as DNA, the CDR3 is TGTGCCAGCAGAATAACCCACCAAGAGACCCAGTACTTC.

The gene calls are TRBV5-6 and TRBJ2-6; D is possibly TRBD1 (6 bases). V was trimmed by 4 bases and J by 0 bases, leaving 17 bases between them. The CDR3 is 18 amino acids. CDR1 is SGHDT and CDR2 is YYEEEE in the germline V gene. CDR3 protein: CASSGTSYGSSGANVLTF. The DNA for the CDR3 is TGTGCCAGCAGCGGGACATCGTACGGCAGCTCTGGGGCCAACGTCCTGACTTTC. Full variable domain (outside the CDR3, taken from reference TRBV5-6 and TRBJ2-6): DAGVTQSPTHLIKTRGQQVTLRCSPKSGHDTVSWYQQALGQGPQFIFQYYEEEERQRGNFPDRFSGHQFPNYSSELNVNALLLGDSALYLCASSGTSYGSSGANVLTFGAGSRLTVL.

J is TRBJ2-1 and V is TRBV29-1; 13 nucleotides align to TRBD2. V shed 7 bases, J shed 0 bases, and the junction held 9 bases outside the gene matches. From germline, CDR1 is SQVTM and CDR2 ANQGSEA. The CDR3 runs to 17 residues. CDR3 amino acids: CSAPGTSGIRSYNEQFF. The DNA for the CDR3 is TGCAGCGCCCCCGGGACTAGCGGGATCCGCTCCTACAATGAGCAGTTCTTC.